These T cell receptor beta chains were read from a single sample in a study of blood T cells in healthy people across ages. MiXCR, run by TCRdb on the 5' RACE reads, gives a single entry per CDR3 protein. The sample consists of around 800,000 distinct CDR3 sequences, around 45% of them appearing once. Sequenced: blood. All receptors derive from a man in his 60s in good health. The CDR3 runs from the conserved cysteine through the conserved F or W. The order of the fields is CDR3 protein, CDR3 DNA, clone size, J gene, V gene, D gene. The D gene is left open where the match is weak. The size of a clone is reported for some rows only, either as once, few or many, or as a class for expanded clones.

CDR3: CASSTGQTREQYF
DNA: TGCGCCAGCAGCACCGGACAGACTAGGGAGCAGTACTTC
size: NA
J: TRBJ2-7
V: TRBV5-1
D: NA

CDR3: CSAIAGPEVEQYF
DNA: TGCAGTGCTATAGCCGGGCCCGAGGTCGAGCAGTACTTC
size: NA
J: TRBJ2-7
V: TRBV20-1
D: NA

CDR3: CSARDGGTPEETQYF
DNA: TGCAGTGCTAGGGATGGGGGGACCCCCGAAGAGACCCAGTACTTC
size: NA
J: TRBJ2-5
V: TRBV20-1
D: NA

CDR3: CASSVGDAREQYF
DNA: TGTGCCAGCAGCGTAGGAGACGCAAGGGAGCAGTACTTC
size: NA
J: TRBJ2-5
V: TRBV7-2
D: NA

CDR3: CASSYDRERSYGYTF
DNA: TGTGCCAGTAGTTACGACAGGGAGAGATCTTATGGCTACACCTTC
size: NA
J: TRBJ1-2
V: TRBV6-5
D: TRBD1

CDR3: CSASPGNSNQPQHF
DNA: TGCAGTGCTAGTCCCGGGAATAGCAATCAGCCCCAGCATTTT
size: few
J: TRBJ1-5
V: TRBV20-1
D: NA

CDR3: CASSLGDLAGHIQYF
DNA: TGTGCCAGCAGCTTGGGGGATCTAGCGGGGCACATTCAGTACTTC
size: few
J: TRBJ2-4
V: TRBV5-6
D: TRBD2

CDR3: CASSLQTGLYFNEQFF
DNA: TGTGCCAGCAGCTTGCAGACAGGGCTCTACTTCAATGAGCAGTTCTTC
size: NA
J: TRBJ2-1
V: TRBV5-4
D: TRBD1

CDR3: CASSRQGTNTEAFF
DNA: TGTGCCAGCTCACGACAGGGAACCAACACTGAAGCTTTCTTT
size: NA
J: TRBJ1-1
V: TRBV18
D: TRBD1

CDR3: CASSPREGPDTQYF
DNA: TGCGCCAGCAGCCCCCGGGAGGGCCCAGATACGCAGTATTTT
size: few
J: TRBJ2-3
V: TRBV4-1
D: TRBD2

CDR3: CSASPLNSFQETQYF
DNA: TGCAGTGCTTCCCCGCTGAACAGCTTCCAAGAGACCCAGTACTTC
size: once
J: TRBJ2-5
V: TRBV20-1
D: NA

CDR3: CASSFFVGTTDTQYF
DNA: TGTGCCAGCAGTTTCTTTGTAGGAACCACAGATACGCAGTATTTT
size: once
J: TRBJ2-3
V: TRBV12-3/TRBV12-4
D: NA

CDR3: CATSREGLAGTTDTQYF
DNA: TGTGCCACCAGCAGAGAGGGACTAGCGGGGACCACAGATACGCAGTATTTT
size: NA
J: TRBJ2-3
V: TRBV15
D: TRBD2

CDR3: CASSHDRALAKNIQYF
DNA: TGTGCCAGCAGCCATGACAGGGCCTTAGCCAAAAACATTCAGTACTTC
size: NA
J: TRBJ2-4
V: TRBV11-2
D: TRBD1

CDR3: CASSPGTGRGVTDTQYF
DNA: TGTGCCAGCAGCCCGGGGACAGGCCGTGGGGTCACAGATACGCAGTATTTT
size: NA
J: TRBJ2-3
V: TRBV3-1
D: TRBD1